These T cell receptor beta chains were read from a single sample in a study of blood T cell repertoires in COVID-19. Produced via immunoSEQ multiplex PCR; TCRdb's table is partial and in-frame only. The sample consists of fewer than 300,000 clones, roughly 90% of them appearing once. Material for sequencing was PBMCs or T cells enriched from blood (not recorded which). The source is a woman in her 30s who had recovered from COVID-19. Both conserved end residues are part of each CDR3. D genes are given only for firm matches. Some rows mark clone size as missing; the rest say once, few, many or name a class of expanded clone.

v_gene	abundance	j_gene	d_gene	CDR3aa	CDR3nt
TRBV19	.	TRBJ2-7	TRBD2	CASSMGLSYEQYF	TGTGCCAGTAGTATGGGACTATCCTACGAGCAGTACTTC
TRBV6-5	once	TRBJ1-5	.	CASKAYGQPQHF	TGTGCCAGCAAAGCCTACGGTCAGCCCCAGCATTTT
TRBV19	.	TRBJ2-3	TRBD2	CASSIRRLGLAPNTQYF	TGTGCCAGTAGTATAAGGCGGCTCGGACTAGCTCCGAATACGCAGTATTTT
TRBV28	few	TRBJ2-1	TRBD2	CASSSPVASGRNEQFF	TGTGCCAGCAGTTCCCCTGTGGCTAGCGGGAGGAATGAGCAGTTCTTC
TRBV5-6	.	TRBJ2-3	TRBD2	CASSLAASGSGSDTQYF	TGTGCCAGCAGCTTGGCGGCTAGCGGGAGTGGGTCAGATACGCAGTATTTT
TRBV19	.	TRBJ2-1	TRBD2	CASKRTSTGGEQFF	TGTGCCAGTAAGAGGACTAGCACGGGGGGTGAGCAGTTCTTC
TRBV2	.	TRBJ1-2	.	CASTEGKYGYTF	TGTGCCAGCACGGAGGGGAAATATGGCTACACCTTC
TRBV19	.	TRBJ2-1	TRBD2	CASSSKGLAGRYNEQFF	TGTGCCAGTAGTTCAAAGGGACTAGCGGGTCGGTACAATGAGCAGTTCTTC
TRBV7-3	.	TRBJ2-2	TRBD1	CASRRQGRTGELFF	TGTGCCAGCAGGAGACAGGGAAGAACCGGGGAGCTGTTTTTT
TRBV2	.	TRBJ2-7	.	CASTPSGKQYF	TGTGCCAGCACTCCCTCAGGCAAGCAGTACTTC
TRBV3-1/TRBV3-2	.	TRBJ1-1	TRBD1	CASSHVPGTGVPNTEAFF	TGTGCCAGCAGCCATGTCCCCGGGACAGGGGTCCCGAACACTGAAGCTTTCTTT
TRBV7-2	.	TRBJ2-5	.	CASSFSQSETQYF	TGTGCCAGCAGCTTTTCCCAAAGCGAGACCCAGTACTTC
TRBV14	.	TRBJ2-1	TRBD2	CASSQFTSGTRANEQFF	TGTGCCAGCAGCCAATTCACTAGCGGGACGCGTGCCAATGAGCAGTTCTTC
TRBV11-2	.	TRBJ2-2	.	CASSSPRTGELFF	TGTGCCAGCAGCTCCCCCAGGACCGGGGAGCTGTTTTTT
TRBV6-5	.	TRBJ2-7	TRBD2	CASESGRAPYEQYF	TGTGCCAGCGAGAGCGGGAGGGCCCCCTACGAGCAGTACTTC
TRBV6-6	.	TRBJ1-2	TRBD1	CATRKTGQGANYGYTF	TGTGCCACCAGGAAGACAGGGCAGGGGGCTAACTATGGCTACACCTTC
TRBV28	.	TRBJ1-2	.	CASSPRGEGYGYTF	TGTGCCAGCAGTCCGCGCGGGGAGGGCTATGGCTACACCTTC
TRBV3-1/TRBV3-2	.	TRBJ2-7	TRBD2	CASNRGGSYEQYF	TGTGCCAGCAATCGGGGAGGGAGCTACGAGCAGTACTTC
TRBV20-1	.	TRBJ1-2	.	CSASFDSPPNYGYTF	TGCAGTGCTAGTTTCGACAGCCCCCCCAACTATGGCTACACCTTC
TRBV5-4	.	TRBJ2-5	.	CASSFSPGLETQYF	TGTGCCAGCAGCTTTTCCCCGGGGTTGGAGACCCAGTACTTC